The 30 T cell receptor beta chains listed next were all sequenced from one sample in a study of CD8+ T cells in alopecia areata. Extraction of RNA preceded its reverse transcription into cDNA, which served as the sequencing template. Assay used: immunoSEQ multiplex PCR; TCRdb lists only in-frame clones, some missing. The sample yields 150,000 to 180,000 clones, 40% to 60% seen once. The specimen was CD8+ T cells sorted from blood, collected at week 0. These receptors originate from a human donor with alopecia areata.

Only a few counts were recorded for this clone. V is TRBV15 and J is TRBJ1-1; maybe TRBD1 (5 bases). V was clipped by 0 bases and J by 1 base, with 6 bases between them. The CDR3 contains 14 residues. Germline V gene sequence: CDR1 LNHNV, CDR2 YYDKDF (reference sequence). CDR3 in DNA: TGTGCCACCAGCAGAGAAGGGGAGAACACTGAAGCTTTCTTT. Its translation is CATSREGENTEAFF.

The chain employs TRBV19 and TRBJ2-3; D is unclear. From germline, CDR1 is LNHDA and CDR2 SQIVND (reference sequence). This CDR3 has 11 amino acids. With 9 bases removed from V and 4 bases from J, the gap between germline ends came to 8 bases. CDR3 nucleotides: TGTGCCAGCCGACTCGCAGATACGCAGTATTTT. Its protein is CASRLADTQYF.

This chain connects TRBV4-3 to TRBJ1-6; D is ambiguous. This CDR3 is built from 15 residues. V dropped 1 base and J dropped 6 bases, with 10 bases sitting between them. CDR1 and CDR2 (germline): LGHNA, YSLEER. The chain's CDR3 is CASSQGIGTNSPLHF. CDR3 nucleotide sequence: TGCGCCAGCAGCCAAGGTATAGGCACTAATTCACCCCTCCACTTT.

This chain uses TRBV5-1 with TRBJ1-3; D is possibly TRBD1 (6 bases). V gave up 2 bases and J gave up 2 bases, with 14 bases separating them. Germline CDR1 is SGHRS and CDR2 is YFSETQ. The CDR3 sequence is 16 residues long. The DNA for the CDR3 is TGCGCCAGCAGCTTAGCAGGGGAAATTCCTGGAAACACCATATATTTT. Its translation is CASSLAGEIPGNTIYF.

The V and J genes are TRBV7-9 and TRBJ1-2; D is unclear. V was trimmed by 3 bases and J by 4 bases, leaving 12 bases between them. CDR3 size: 14 residues. CDR1 is SEHNR and CDR2 is FQNEAQ in the germline V gene (reference sequence). The CDR3, as DNA: TGTGCCAGCAGCTTCGACACTCTGATCTATGGCTACACCTTC. Its protein product is CASSFDTLIYGYTF.

This chain links TRBV29-1 with TRBJ2-7; perhaps TRBD1 as D (6 bases). The ends were cut back, 6 bases at V and 7 bases at J, with 19 bases in the middle. Germline CDR1 is SQVTM and CDR2 is ANQGSEA. This CDR3 region has 13 residues. Written as DNA, the CDR3 is TGCAGCGTACCCTTGACAGGAACAGATGAGCAGTACTTC. Its translation is CSVPLTGTDEQYF.

This clone has only a few counts. Relative to the germline gene, one junction end is altered; a read error may explain this. The V gene is TRBV2, the J gene TRBJ2-4; D is ambiguous. This CDR3 region has 12 residues. Looked up from germline, CDR1 is SNHLY and CDR2 is FYNNEI. CDR3 protein: CASIESKNIQYF. CDR3 nucleotide sequence: TGTGCCAGCATTGAATCCAAAAACATTCAGTACTTC.

The gene calls are TRBV30 and TRBJ2-3, with D perhaps matching TRBD2 (7 bases). Germline V gene sequence: CDR1 GTSNPN, CDR2 SVGIG (reference sequence). The V end lost 5 bases, the J end lost 0 bases, and 27 bases lay between the germline ends. The CDR3 is 19 residues long. CDR3 nucleotides: TGTGCCTGGGAGGGCGGCCAGGGAGGGACAATGGCTAGCACAGATACGCAGTATTTT. Translating gives CAWEGGQGGTMASTDTQYF.

J is TRBJ2-7 and V is TRBV2; maybe TRBD1 (6 bases). Germline CDR1 and CDR2: SNHLY and FYNNEI. V lost 7 bases, J lost 3 bases, and 22 bases lay in between. The CDR3 is 16 amino acids. The CDR3 DNA sequence: TGTGCCAGCATAGGTCATTTTCAGGGGACCTTCTACGAGCAGTACTTC. As protein: CASIGHFQGTFYEQYF.

The chain couples TRBV19 to TRBJ2-6; D is unclear. The CDR3 is made up of 15 amino acids. V dropped 1 base and J dropped 0 bases, with 4 bases sitting between them. The germline V gene encodes CDR1 LNHDA and CDR2 SQIVND (reference sequence). The CDR3 loop is CASSIASSGANVLTF. CDR3 nucleotides: TGTGCCAGTAGTATAGCGAGCTCTGGGGCCAACGTCCTGACTTTC.

This clone was observed a single time. The rearrangement joins TRBV5-6 to TRBJ2-3; 7 bases match TRBD2. J gave up 6 bases and V 4 bases, and 11 bases lay outside the gene matches. The CDR3 extends over 15 amino acids. The V gene's germline CDR1 is SGHDT and CDR2 YYEEEE. The CDR3 nucleotides read TGTGCCAGCAGCCCCGGAGGGACTACCTTCGATACGCAGTATTTT. Its protein product is CASSPGGTTFDTQYF.

V usage is TRBV19 and J usage is TRBJ1-1, with 7 bases that match TRBD1. The CDR3 sequence is 13 residues long. Germline values: CDR1 LNHDA, CDR2 SQIVND (reference sequence). The trim removed 5 bases at V and 10 bases at J, leaving 10 bases unmatched. The DNA for the CDR3 is TGTGCCAGTAGTCCGCCGGACAGGCCGGCAGCTTTCTTT. The encoded protein is CASSPPDRPAAFF.

The rearrangement links TRBV13 to TRBJ1-1, with a possible D match to TRBD1 (6 bases). The germline gives CDR1 PRHDT, CDR2 FYEKMQ (reference sequence). The germline V and J ends were trimmed by 5 bases and 5 bases, with 18 bases remaining between them. The CDR3 is 15 amino acids. The CDR3 protein is CASSTRFQGKTEAFF. For the CDR3, the DNA is TGTGCCAGCAGCACCCGATTTCAGGGGAAGACTGAAGCTTTCTTT.

The J gene is TRBJ1-1, the V gene TRBV4-3, with D unclear. Trimming pared 4 bases from V and 1 base from J, leaving 13 bases between. The CDR3 sequence is 15 residues long. Germline values: CDR1 LGHNA, CDR2 YSLEER. CDR3 residues: CASSLSRWGNTEAFF. CDR3 nucleotides: TGCGCCAGCAGCCTCTCCCGTTGGGGGAACACTGAAGCTTTCTTT.

CDR3 sequence reads: CASSSHLPPDNEQFF. The DNA of the CDR3 is TGTGCCAGCAGTTCACACCTTCCACCTGACAATGAGCAGTTCTTC. V usage is TRBV2 and J usage is TRBJ2-1; D gene unclear. The CDR3 loop spans 15 amino acids. Trimming cost V 5 bases and J 5 bases, with 16 bases left between them. Germline CDR1 is SNHLY and CDR2 is FYNNEI.

The V gene is TRBV4-3, the J gene TRBJ1-2; 10 positions match TRBD1. Germline assignment: CDR1 LGHNA and CDR2 YSLEER. CDR3 size: 17 residues. V lost 0 bases and J lost 6; bases outside the gene matches: 10. The CDR3 reads CASSQDMSGQGENGYTF. The CDR3 DNA follows: TGCGCCAGCAGCCAAGATATGTCCGGACAGGGGGAGAATGGCTACACCTTC.

This clone was seen a handful of times. The chain employs TRBV6-6 and TRBJ2-4; D is possibly TRBD1 (6 bases). The CDR3 covers 13 residues. The V and J ends lost 5 bases and 8 bases respectively, with 13 bases between them. Germline CDR1 is MNHNY and CDR2 is SVGAGI (reference sequence). As DNA, the CDR3 is TGTGCCAGCAGTCACAGGGTCGAGGACATTCAGTACTTC. It yields the protein CASSHRVEDIQYF.

The chain combines TRBV4-3 with TRBJ1-1; weak D call: TRBD1 (6 bases). Trimming shortened V by 0 bases and J by 10 bases, and 12 bases separated the two germline ends. Germline V CDR1 and CDR2: LGHNA, YSLEER. CDR3 length equals 13 residues. CDR3 DNA: TGCGCCAGCAGCCAAGATTCCGGCAGGGGAGCTTTCTTT. This codes for CASSQDSGRGAFF.

J is TRBJ1-2 and V is TRBV30; D is uncertain. V was cut by 4 bases and J by 2 bases, with 11 bases left in between. The CDR3 extends over 13 amino acids. Germline V gene lookup returns CDR1 GTSNPN and CDR2 SVGIG (reference sequence). DNA for the CDR3: TGTGCCTGGAATCCGCAGGAGAACTATGGCTACACCTTC. Translating gives CAWNPQENYGYTF.

The chain links TRBV27 to TRBJ2-7; 8 nucleotides match TRBD2. The germline CDR1 and CDR2 sequences are MNHEY and SMNVEV (reference sequence). After removal of 3 bases from V and 4 bases from J, the junction contained 5 bases not matched to a gene. The CDR3 totals 14 residues. The CDR3 DNA reads TGTGCCAGCAGTTTGGGTAGCGGGGTATACGAGCAGTACTTC. Encoded protein: CASSLGSGVYEQYF.

This clone was detected only once. The CDR3 DNA is TGTGCCAGCAGCGGGCCTGCCTACGAGCAGTACTTC. This encodes CASSGPAYEQYF. The chain employs TRBV7-9 and TRBJ2-7; D is unresolved. The V and J ends lost 5 bases and 2 bases respectively, with 7 bases between them. CDR1 and CDR2 from the germline V gene are SEHNR and FQNEAQ (reference sequence). CDR3 length: 12 residues.

This clone appeared a few times. V is TRBV7-9 and J is TRBJ2-1; 10 nucleotides match TRBD2. V shed 5 bases and J 4 bases; nucleotides not matched to a gene: 5. This CDR3 is built from 15 residues. Germline loops: CDR1 SEHNR, CDR2 FQNEAQ (reference sequence). CDR3 nucleotides: TGTGCCAGCAGCCAAACTAGCGGGGCTTACAATGAGCAGTTCTTC. Translated: CASSQTSGAYNEQFF.

This chain joins TRBV7-3 and TRBJ2-3; TRBD2 aligns across 9 bases. The CDR3 runs to 14 residues. Germline CDR1 reads SGHTA; CDR2 reads FQGTGA. The junction had 1 base not matched to a gene; V was cut back by 5 bases and J by 1 base. CDR3 coding DNA: TGTGCCAGCAGCCCTAGCGGGGGCACAGATACGCAGTATTTT. Protein sequence: CASSPSGGTDTQYF.

The chain links TRBV5-4 to TRBJ2-7; the match to TRBD1 covers 8 bases. Trimming removed 2 bases from V and 3 bases from J; junction bases left unmatched: 13. Germline V CDR1 and CDR2: SGHNT, YYREEE (reference sequence). The length of the CDR3 is 17 residues. CDR3 protein: CASSLGLPDREYYEQYF. The CDR3 bases are TGTGCCAGCAGCTTAGGTCTTCCGGACAGGGAATACTACGAGCAGTACTTC.

This clone turned up a few times. The rearrangement joins TRBV30 to TRBJ2-7; 7 bases map to TRBD2. In germline, CDR1 is GTSNPN, CDR2 SVGIG (reference sequence). V shed 4 bases, J shed 7 bases, and the junction held 10 bases outside the gene matches. The CDR3 spans 13 residues. CDR3 coding DNA: TGTGCCTGGACGGTTAGCTCGGGGGGAGAGCAGTACTTC. Its translation: CAWTVSSGGEQYF.

The chain is built from TRBV2 and TRBJ2-7, with D possibly called TRBD1 or TRBD2 (5 bases each). V lost 10 bases and J 3 bases, leaving 7 bases between the germline ends. Germline CDR1 reads SNHLY; CDR2 reads FYNNEI. This CDR3 contains 10 residues. The CDR3 sequence: CATGSYEQYF. Here the CDR3 DNA reads TGTGCCACAGGGAGCTACGAGCAGTACTTC.

As concerns this clone: The junction departs from the called germline gene at one end, perhaps through a read error. The rearrangement joins TRBV23-1 to TRBJ1-2; D remains unclear. TRBV23-1 is an ORF; its function is uncertain. CDR3 length: 10 amino acids. This chain's CDR3 is CASMTGGHAF. The CDR3 region has the DNA TGCGCCAGCATGACGGGAGGCCACGCCTTC.

The chain carries TRBV13 and TRBJ2-1, with D possibly matching TRBD2 (5 bases). V lost 6 bases, J lost 7 bases, and 13 bases lay in between. Germline assignment: CDR1 PRHDT and CDR2 FYEKMQ (reference sequence). The CDR3 contains 13 residues. This chain's CDR3 is CASRIRGGNEQFF. CDR3 in DNA: TGTGCCAGCAGAATAAGAGGCGGGAATGAGCAGTTCTTC.

The chain is built from TRBV2 and TRBJ2-4, with a tentative D call TRBD2 (5 bases). Per the germline V gene, CDR1 is SNHLY and CDR2 is FYNNEI. CDR3 length equals 15 residues. V was clipped by 4 bases and J by 8 bases, with 18 bases between them. The CDR3 region is CASSGLDEGSDIQYF. The CDR3 DNA sequence: TGTGCCAGCAGTGGGCTCGACGAGGGTAGTGACATTCAGTACTTC.

The V and J genes are TRBV30 and TRBJ2-7, with D perhaps being TRBD1 or TRBD2 (6 bases each). The germline V gene encodes CDR1 GTSNPN and CDR2 SVGIG (reference sequence). The length of the CDR3 is 14 residues. Trimming left V 5 bases short and J 2 bases short, with 16 bases between. Here the CDR3 reads CAWHRGDTPYEQYF. In DNA, the CDR3 is TGTGCCTGGCACCGCGGGGACACCCCCTACGAGCAGTACTTC.